The 32 T cell receptor beta chains listed next were all sequenced from one sample in a study of blood T cells in healthy people across ages. Next came a second PCR, run for roughly 6 to 11 cycles, which used a sample-barcoded 5' primer along with a J-beta primer mix. TCRdb processed the 5' RACE reads anew with MiXCR; each CDR3 protein has one entry. In the table there are about 1,400,000 distinct CDR3 sequences, about 43% of which are singletons. Source material: blood. These receptor sequences come from a woman aged 18-29 years in good health.

The chain joins TRBV18 to TRBJ2-5; D not resolved. This CDR3 is 15 amino acids long. Germline CDR1 and CDR2: KGHSH and LQKENI. Trimming shortened V by 1 base and J by 4 bases, and 13 bases separated the two germline ends. The CDR3 nucleotides read TGTGCCAGCTCACCACAATTCACGGCCTCAGAGACCCAGTACTTC. Translating gives CASSPQFTASETQYF.

This clonotype was recorded a few times. The rearrangement links TRBV19 to TRBJ2-7; D not certain. This CDR3 region has 13 residues. V dropped 5 bases and J dropped 3 bases, with 11 bases sitting between them. Germline V CDR1 and CDR2: LNHDA, SQIVND (reference sequence). The CDR3: CASSPTRYYEQYF. CDR3 DNA: TGTGCCAGTAGTCCTACACGGTACTACGAGCAGTACTTC.

V is TRBV6-1 and J is TRBJ1-1, with 11 bases lining up with TRBD1. In germline, CDR1 is MNHNS, CDR2 SASEGT. The ends lost 5 bases at V and 4 bases at J; junction bases unmatched: 15. The CDR3 is 18 residues long. CDR3 protein: CASSRIKTGTGGPTEAFF. The CDR3 DNA is TGTGCCAGCAGTCGTATCAAAACCGGGACAGGGGGGCCCACTGAAGCTTTCTTT.

This clonotype was seen only a few times. This chain joins TRBV5-1 and TRBJ1-6; D may be TRBD1 (5 bases). With 4 bases removed from V and 7 bases from J, the gap between germline ends came to 15 bases. Germline values: CDR1 SGHRS, CDR2 YFSETQ. CDR3 length: 15 amino acids. CDR3 loop: CASSRGGAANSPLHF. CDR3 DNA: TGCGCCAGCAGCAGGGGCGGGGCAGCAAATTCACCCCTCCACTTT.

In this sample, this clonotype turned up many times. The chain is built from TRBV4-2 and TRBJ2-3; tentative D call: TRBD2 (5 bases). The CDR3 is made up of 14 amino acids. Looked up from germline, CDR1 is LGHNA and CDR2 is YNFKEQ. Trimming left V 1 base short and J 2 bases short, with 7 bases between. Here the CDR3 reads CASSQGLPTDTQYF. CDR3 sequence (DNA): TGTGCCAGCAGCCAAGGACTACCCACAGATACGCAGTATTTT.

V gene TRBV20-1 combines with J gene TRBJ2-4, with 10 nucleotides matching TRBD2. The germline V gene encodes CDR1 DFQATT and CDR2 SNEGSKA (reference sequence). This CDR3 spans 17 amino acids. The junction had 7 bases not matched to a gene; V was cut back by 1 base and J by 1 base. The CDR3 DNA sequence: TGCAGTGCTAGAGTTTCTAGCGGGAGTGTGGCCAAAAACATTCAGTACTTC. Encoded protein: CSARVSSGSVAKNIQYF.

Ten or more counts support this clonotype. This chain uses TRBV5-1 with TRBJ1-2; the D gene is possibly TRBD1 (5 bases). In germline, CDR1 is SGHRS, CDR2 YFSETQ. The CDR3 loop spans 13 amino acids. Trimming cost V 2 bases and J 8 bases, with 13 bases left between them. The CDR3 DNA is TGCGCCAGCAGCTTAGGGGAGAAAGACGGCTACACCTTC. Residues: CASSLGEKDGYTF.

This clonotype showed up just a few times. The chain couples TRBV5-1 to TRBJ1-4, with TRBD1 identical over 9 bases. Germline assignment: CDR1 SGHRS and CDR2 YFSETQ. J lost 5 bases, V lost 4 bases, and 6 bases had no gene match. There are 15 residues in the CDR3. CDR3: CASSPNRGRNEKLFF. CDR3 sequence (DNA): TGCGCCAGCAGCCCAAACAGGGGGCGGAATGAAAAACTGTTTTTT.

CDR3 protein: CASMEYEQYF. CDR3 DNA sequence: TGTGCCAGCATGGAGTACGAGCAGTACTTC. The chain employs TRBV6-6 and TRBJ2-7; D gene ambiguous. Germline V gene sequence: CDR1 MNHNY, CDR2 SVGAGI (reference sequence). The CDR3 runs 10 residues. The V end was cut by 7 bases, the J end by 4 bases, with 5 bases between.

V usage is TRBV6-1 and J usage is TRBJ2-3; D tentatively fits TRBD1 or TRBD2 (8 bases each). In germline, CDR1 is MNHNS, CDR2 SASEGT. The ends were cut back, 7 bases at V and 8 bases at J, with 19 bases in the middle. The CDR3 runs to 14 residues. The CDR3 spells CASTGGDRQGTQYF. The CDR3 nucleotides read TGTGCCAGCACCGGGGGGGACAGGCAGGGTACGCAGTATTTT.

The gene calls are TRBV12-5 and TRBJ2-3, with a tentative D call TRBD2 (6 bases). This CDR3 comprises 14 residues. The V and J ends lost 5 bases and 5 bases respectively, with 14 bases between them. Germline lookup yields CDR1 LGHNT and CDR2 FRNRAP. CDR3 sequence: CASGPEGRGDTQYF. CDR3 nucleotides: TGTGCTAGTGGTCCGGAGGGGCGGGGAGATACGCAGTATTTT.

This CDR3 is CASVGSYNEQYF. The CDR3 coding sequence is TGTGCCAGTGTGGGCTCTTACAATGAGCAGTACTTC. The rearrangement links TRBV27 to TRBJ2-4; D gene ambiguous. Trimming took 9 bases from V and 13 from J, leaving 19 bases between them. CDR1 MNHEY and CDR2 SMNVEV come from the germline V gene (reference sequence). This CDR3 is built from 12 residues.

Here the CDR3 DNA reads TGTGCCATCAGTGATCCCGGACGGGGAGAGGGAGATACGCAGTATTTT. Its protein product is CAISDPGRGEGDTQYF. J is TRBJ2-3 and V is TRBV10-3; the D gene is possibly TRBD2 (5 bases). CDR1 is ENHRY and CDR2 is SYGVKD in the germline V gene. V shed 3 bases and J shed 5 bases, with 18 bases lying between them. The length of the CDR3 is 16 residues.

V gene TRBV5-6 combines with J gene TRBJ2-3, with 8 bases aligning to TRBD2. CDR3 size: 16 residues. Germline CDR1 SGHDT, CDR2 YYEEEE. The J segment lost 1 base and the V segment lost 4 bases, leaving 8 bases of the junction unmatched. The DNA of the CDR3 is TGTGCCAGCAGCATCTCTAGCGGGTACGGCACAGATACGCAGTATTTT. Translation gives CASSISSGYGTDTQYF.

The chain joins TRBV27 to TRBJ2-4; 9 nucleotides line up with TRBD1. Near its end, the DNA agrees better with TRBJ2-7, so the J call may be wrong. The CDR3 sequence is 15 residues long. Germline V gene sequence: CDR1 MNHEY, CDR2 SMNVEV (reference sequence). Here the CDR3 reads CASSLAGQGFYEQYF. Here the CDR3 DNA reads TGTGCCAGCAGTTTAGCGGGACAGGGCTTCTACGAGCAGTACTTC.

V gene TRBV12-3 or TRBV12-4 combines with J gene TRBJ1-2, with a weak D call TRBD1 (6 bases). The V end lost 3 bases, the J end lost 8 bases, and 16 bases lay between the germline ends. The CDR3 runs 14 residues. CDR3 bases: TGTGCCAGCAGTTTTAGGGGGGGGTCAGAGGGCTACACCTTC. The encoded protein is CASSFRGGSEGYTF.

The rearrangement uses TRBV12-3 or TRBV12-4 and TRBJ2-5; TRBD2 agrees at 11 bases. V gave up 7 bases and J gave up 4 bases; unmatched junction bases: 5. This CDR3 has 14 residues. DNA for the CDR3: TGTGCCAGCAAACTAGCGGGAGTGCGAGAGACCCAGTACTTC. Translating it yields CASKLAGVRETQYF.

V gene TRBV20-1 combines with J gene TRBJ2-7; D not certain. The ends were cut back, 5 bases at V and 7 bases at J, with 12 bases in the middle. CDR3 length equals 11 residues. CDR1 is DFQATT, CDR2 SNEGSKA, per germline (reference sequence). CDR3 sequence reads: CSALVLGEQYF. In DNA, the CDR3 is TGCAGTGCTCTAGTGTTGGGGGAGCAGTACTTC.

This chain uses TRBV5-5 with TRBJ2-1; D not resolved. V was pared by 4 bases and J by 4 bases, with 15 bases between. Germline values: CDR1 SGHKS, CDR2 YYEKEE (reference sequence). This CDR3 contains 15 residues. The chain's CDR3 is CASSLRVFLYNEQFF. The CDR3 region has the DNA TGTGCCAGCAGCCTCCGGGTATTTTTGTACAATGAGCAGTTCTTC.

V usage is TRBV7-3 and J usage is TRBJ2-5; D call uncertain. The CDR3 is 13 residues long. Germline V lookup: CDR1 SGHTA, CDR2 FQGTGA. V was pared by 2 bases and J by 5 bases, with 9 bases between. CDR3 DNA: TGTGCCAGCAGCTTAGACTCCGAGGAGACCCAGTACTTC. It codes for CASSLDSEETQYF.

This chain joins TRBV30 and TRBJ2-7, with D unclear. V was shortened by 3 bases and J by 1 base, with 4 bases between the two germline ends. Germline loops: CDR1 GTSNPN, CDR2 SVGIG (reference sequence). This CDR3 is 11 amino acids long. As DNA, the CDR3 is TGTGCCTGGAGGGATTCCTACGAGCAGTACTTC. Protein product: CAWRDSYEQYF.

This chain connects TRBV2 to TRBJ2-3, with D perhaps matching TRBD2 (6 bases). This CDR3 spans 14 amino acids. The V end was cut by 4 bases, the J end by 4 bases, with 12 bases between. CDR1 and CDR2 from the germline V gene are SNHLY and FYNNEI. The CDR3 reads CASSGLAESDTQYF. In DNA, the CDR3 is TGTGCCAGCAGTGGCTTAGCGGAATCAGATACGCAGTATTTT.

V usage is TRBV7-9 and J usage is TRBJ2-7; 10 bases map to TRBD1. Losses at the gene ends were 1 base for V and 4 bases for J; bases not matched to a gene: 10. The CDR3 loop spans 17 amino acids. In germline, CDR1 is SEHNR, CDR2 FQNEAQ (reference sequence). CDR3 bases: TGTGCCAGCAGCTTAGGGCGACAGGGGGCCCCTTTATACGAGCAGTACTTC. Its translation is CASSLGRQGAPLYEQYF.

In nucleotides, the CDR3 is TGTGCCAGCAGTGATGGTCCTAGTGGTCTGTTTGAGCAGTACTTC. It yields the protein CASSDGPSGLFEQYF. This rearrangement joins TRBV2 to TRBJ2-5; D gene unclear. The CDR3 extends over 15 amino acids. V was shortened by 3 bases and J by 11 bases, with 22 bases between the two germline ends. Per germline, CDR1 SNHLY and CDR2 FYNNEI.

V is TRBV18 and J is TRBJ2-4, with unresolved D. The CDR3 spans 17 residues. Trimming shortened V by 1 base and J by 4 bases, and 17 bases separated the two germline ends. The germline V gene has CDR1 KGHSH and CDR2 LQKENI. The CDR3 loop is CASSPLTSSPPKNIQYF. CDR3 nucleotide sequence: TGTGCCAGCTCACCACTGACGAGCTCCCCCCCAAAAAACATTCAGTACTTC.

The chain recombines TRBV12-3 or TRBV12-4 with TRBJ1-2; TRBD1 matches at 8 bases. J gave up 4 bases and V 6 bases, and 7 bases lay outside the gene matches. The CDR3 loop spans 14 amino acids. DNA of the CDR3: TGTGCCAGCAGACTGACCGGGACAGGCTATGGCTACACCTTC. Its protein is CASRLTGTGYGYTF.

On this clonotype: A much larger clone lies one base from this, so it may be a read error. The chain employs TRBV4-1 and TRBJ2-1; 11 bases are shared with TRBD2. The germline V gene has CDR1 MGHRA and CDR2 YSYEKL. V shed 1 base, J shed 3 bases, and the junction held 2 bases outside the gene matches. This CDR3 has 16 residues. CDR3 bases: TGCGCCAGCAGCCAAGGGGGACTAGCGGTCTACAATGAGCAGTTCTTC. It specifies CASSQGGLAVYNEQFF.

The chain joins TRBV16 to TRBJ2-7; a possible D gene is TRBD1 (5 bases). The CDR3 contains 12 residues. Trimming took off 6 bases at V and 4 bases at J, with 10 bases between the two ends. The germline CDR1 and CDR2 sequences are KGHSY and FQNENV. DNA of the CDR3: TGTGCCAGCAGTCGACAGAGGTACGAGCAGTACTTC. It specifies CASSRQRYEQYF.

The rearrangement joins TRBV7-8 to TRBJ2-5; TRBD1 or TRBD2 may be the D gene (6 bases each). Germline V gives CDR1 SGHVS, CDR2 FQNEAQ. Trimming took off 4 bases at V and 5 bases at J, with 11 bases between the two ends. This CDR3 region has 13 residues. The CDR3 spells CASSSQGRETQYF. DNA of the CDR3: TGTGCCAGCAGCTCTCAGGGGAGGGAGACCCAGTACTTC.

This chain connects TRBV5-6 to TRBJ2-7, with D perhaps matching TRBD2 (5 bases). CDR3 length: 17 residues. Trimming cost V 0 bases and J 0 bases, with 16 bases left between them. The germline V gene has CDR1 SGHDT and CDR2 YYEEEE. CDR3 loop: CASSLGKTRGNSYEQYF. The CDR3 nucleotides read TGTGCCAGCAGCTTGGGGAAAACGCGAGGGAACTCCTACGAGCAGTACTTC. The complete variable domain, with remaining parts taken from reference TRBV5-6 and TRBJ2-7, reads DAGVTQSPTHLIKTRGQQVTLRCSPKSGHDTVSWYQQALGQGPQFIFQYYEEEERQRGNFPDRFSGHQFPNYSSELNVNALLLGDSALYLCASSLGKTRGNSYEQYFGPGTRLTVT.

This clonotype showed up just a few times. The chain's CDR3 is CSVSLAGKGSYEQYF. The CDR3 DNA sequence: TGCAGCGTTTCACTAGCGGGAAAGGGTTCCTACGAGCAGTACTTC. The chain joins TRBV29-1 to TRBJ2-7, with TRBD2 identical over 10 bases. Trimming at V came to 5 bases and at J to 1 base, leaving 8 bases not matched to a gene. Germline CDR1 is SQVTM and CDR2 is ANQGSEA. The length of the CDR3 is 15 residues.

This clonotype was observed a handful of times. The chain joins TRBV27 to TRBJ2-1; D may correspond to TRBD1 or TRBD2 (5 bases each). Trimming took off 6 bases at V and 2 bases at J, with 14 bases between the two ends. This CDR3 is built from 15 residues. Germline V lookup: CDR1 MNHEY, CDR2 SMNVEV (reference sequence). Written as DNA, the CDR3 is TGTGCCAGCAGGGCCCGGGGCACCGCCTACAATGAGCAGTTCTTC. It specifies CASRARGTAYNEQFF.